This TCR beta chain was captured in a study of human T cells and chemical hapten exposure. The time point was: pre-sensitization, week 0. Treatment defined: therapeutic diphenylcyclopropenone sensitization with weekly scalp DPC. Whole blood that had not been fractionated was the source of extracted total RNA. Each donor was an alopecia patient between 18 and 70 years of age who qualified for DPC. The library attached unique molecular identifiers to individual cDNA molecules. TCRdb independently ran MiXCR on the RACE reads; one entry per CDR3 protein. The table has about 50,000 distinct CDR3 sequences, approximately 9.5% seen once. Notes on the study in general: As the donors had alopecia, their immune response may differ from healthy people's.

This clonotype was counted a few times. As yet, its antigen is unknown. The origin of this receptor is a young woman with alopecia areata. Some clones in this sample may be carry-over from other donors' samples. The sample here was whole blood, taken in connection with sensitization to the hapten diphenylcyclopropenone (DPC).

The CDR3 loop reads CASSVVSGASTDTQYF. The CDR3, as DNA: TGTGCCAGCAGTGTGGTTAGCGGGGCTAGCACAGATACGCAGTATTTT. The V call is TRBV6-4, the J call TRBJ2-3; 8 bases agree with TRBD2. The CDR3 runs 16 residues. Germline trimming cut 4 bases from V and 0 bases from J; bases unmatched to any gene: 6. The germline CDR1 and CDR2 sequences are MRHNA and SNTAGT.